The next 7 T cell receptor beta chains were all read from a single sample in a study of blood T cell repertoires in COVID-19. Measured with immunoSEQ multiplex PCR; TCRdb has only the in-frame clones, and not every one. The sample contains 100,000 to 150,000 clones, approximately 80% of which appear only once. Sequenced material: peripheral blood. These receptors originate from a man aged 35 to 55 with active or convalescent COVID-19.

The V and J genes are TRBV4-1 and TRBJ2-7; 8 nucleotides match TRBD1. CDR3 length: 13 amino acids. Germline-derived CDR1 and CDR2 are MGHRA and YSYEKL. V was pared by 1 base and J by 6 bases, with 2 bases of the junction left unmatched. The CDR3 DNA reads as TGCGCCAGCAGCCAAGTACAGGGGGGCGAGCAGTACTTC. Amino acid sequence: CASSQVQGGEQYF.

This chain uses TRBV6-1 with TRBJ1-6, with D unclear. Looked up from germline, CDR1 is MNHNS and CDR2 is SASEGT. V lost 3 bases, J lost 4 bases, and 7 bases lay in between. The CDR3 runs to 14 residues. This CDR3 is CASSEAIYNSPLHF. DNA for the CDR3: TGTGCCAGCAGTGAGGCCATTTATAATTCACCCCTCCACTTT.

This chain uses TRBV6-6 with TRBJ1-2; the D gene is possibly TRBD1 (5 bases). The germline CDR1 and CDR2 sequences are MNHNY and SVGAGI (reference sequence). V lost 7 bases to trimming and J lost 0 bases, with 12 bases between them. This CDR3 comprises 14 residues. This CDR3 reads CASIGGASNYGYTF. In DNA form, the CDR3 reads TGTGCCAGCATTGGTGGGGCCTCTAACTATGGCTACACCTTC.

V and J are TRBV30 and TRBJ1-2; no firm D call. The V end was cut by 0 bases, the J end by 5 bases, with 4 bases between. The CDR3 is 11 amino acids. Germline values: CDR1 GTSNPN, CDR2 SVGIG (reference sequence). The CDR3 sequence is CAWSVLYGYTF. DNA for the CDR3: TGTGCCTGGAGTGTACTTTATGGCTACACCTTC.

V is TRBV6-2 or TRBV6-3 and J is TRBJ1-2; D is unclear. CDR1 and CDR2 from the germline V gene are MNHEY and SVGEGT. The germline V and J ends were trimmed by 0 bases and 4 bases, with 9 bases remaining between them. The CDR3 totals 14 residues. The CDR3 sequence: CASSYSTTIYGYTF. The CDR3 nucleotides are TGTGCCAGCAGTTACTCGACAACGATCTATGGCTACACCTTC.

The V and J genes are TRBV11-3 and TRBJ2-1; D is ambiguous. V lost 2 bases and J 3 bases, leaving 8 bases between the germline ends. Germline V gene sequence: CDR1 SGHNT, CDR2 YENEEA. The CDR3 is 14 amino acids. CDR3 protein: CASSLRVGYNEQFF. The CDR3 DNA is TGTGCCAGCAGCTTACGGGTAGGCTACAATGAGCAGTTCTTC.

V and J are TRBV27 and TRBJ1-2; D not resolved. The CDR3 is made up of 14 amino acids. From germline, CDR1 is MNHEY and CDR2 SMNVEV (reference sequence). With 6 bases removed from V and 5 bases from J, the gap between germline ends came to 16 bases. The CDR3 region has the DNA TGTGCCAGCAGACTGCCAGGCCCACCTTATGGCTACACCTTC. Encoded protein: CASRLPGPPYGYTF.